The clone carrying this T cell receptor (beta chain) was found many times. Its antigen is unidentified. Using RNA transcripts as the source, TCR beta CDR3 regions were amplified. The TCR CDR3 was amplified in a first-round RT-PCR using the HTBI primer set. One entry per CDR3 protein, called by TCRdb with MiXCR from the multiplex PCR reads. The sample records around 450,000 distinct CDR3 sequences, approximately 15% being singletons. This sample is drawn from a study of T cells in Graves' hyperthyroidism and ophthalmopathy. Study summary: Peripheral blood was obtained at initial diagnosis, preceding any treatment.

Notes on the study in general: Most thyroid clonotypes expanded above 0.001 appeared in blood too. Classification by a 13 V-J model distinguished ophthalmopathy from stable hyperthyroidism.

Germline V lookup: CDR1 DFQATT, CDR2 SNEGSKA (reference sequence). With V trimmed by 6 bases and J by 4 bases, 9 bases remained unmatched. CDR3 length equals 14 residues. V is TRBV20-1 and J is TRBJ2-1, with 7 bases identical to TRBD2. The TCR comes from a woman in her late teens or twenties with Graves' hyperthyroidism. Sequences were obtained from blood. For the CDR3, the DNA is TGCAGTGCGCCAGACCCGGGACTATACAATGAGCAGTTCTTC. Its translation is CSAPDPGLYNEQFF.